This T cell receptor (beta chain) was obtained from a study of cytomegalovirus exposure and HLA in healthy donors (dated by TCRdb to 2016 to 2017). Regarding the study in general: The roughly 670 repertoires of the first cohort and the 120 or so validation repertoires were produced on the same platform, according to a later analysis. The study was designed to test whether signatures of past pathogen exposure could be identified by cataloging public T cell receptors. To predict cytomegalovirus infection status, the study combined high-throughput TCR immunosequencing, statistical association of individual TCRs with disease status, and machine learning. In addition to the first cohort of 666 subjects, a separate validation cohort of around 110 different subjects was used.

With respect to this clone: Its antigen remains unidentified. Base qualities are not provided; no much larger clone lies one nucleotide away.

On the study overall, not on this receptor specifically: A later analysis lacked HLA typing for the validation cohort, so it scored co-occurrence in that cohort across all 120 or so repertoires. A few of the identified cytomegalovirus-associated TCR beta chains were confirmed in vitro to be specific for cytomegalovirus antigens. Subsequent analysis determined that TCRs grouped into clusters in the first cohort also showed a tendency toward co-occurrence across the approximately 120 validation repertoires, and approximately 93% of cluster scores exceeded 0. According to the authors, the approach could potentially be generalized to other disease states and immunological phenotypes. While some public TCRs were present in many individuals, most TCR sequences turned up only very rarely across donors. The classifier was reported to diagnose cytomegalovirus status with high specificity and sensitivity in both the original and validation cohorts. A total of 150 or so TCR beta chains were listed by the study as associated with cytomegalovirus.

The library was built by means of the immunoSEQ multiplex PCR assay. The published analysis was carried out like this. A statistical classification framework was built to diagnose cytomegalovirus status from the catalog of TCR beta chain sequences. TCRdb carries this immuneACCESS record with in-frame sequences only. Its versions omit some clonotypes, under half of them owing to an unresolved V gene in the studies checked, with the rest unexplained. V, J and clone size derive from that table, while D and trimming were established from the DNA sequence. The sample table records about 200,000 clones; about 81% of these occur just once. 1% to 1.5% of the sample is taken by the ten largest. V ends up 4 bases short and J 5 bases short, with an unmatched junction base count of 11. CDR3 length: 16 amino acids, cysteine to phenylalanine. The CDR3 DNA has 48 bases and is translated from base 1. The germline V gene (reference sequence) provides CDR1 WNHNN and CDR2 SYGVQD.

The donors were included in the validation cohort of some 120 subjects, a group kept apart from the roughly 730-subject first cohort. This sequence uses TRBV10-1 and TRBJ2-1, with 7 bases aligning to TRBD2. The sequence derives from a woman in her twenties or thirties in good health and CMV-seronegative. The sequenced material came from PBMCs. In nucleotide form, the sequence is TGCGCCAGCAGTGGGATGGAGCGGGGACCACACAATGAGCAGTTCTTC. It is translated as CASSGMERGPHNEQFF.